This T cell receptor (beta chain) was sequenced for a study of OX40 agonist ivuxolimab in advanced cancers. Study-wide context: Patients with hepatocellular carcinoma, melanoma, renal cell or head and neck cancer made up the dose-escalation patients. Study-level points and caveats: Antigens targeted by the expanded peripheral T cells were not determined. At 0.1 to 3.0 mg/kg and by week 6, CD4+ and CD8+ T cells in the blood had expanded clonally.

With 5 bases removed from V and 2 bases from J, the gap between germline ends came to 13 bases. The CDR3 length is 15 residues. Germline-derived CDR1 and CDR2 are KGHSH and LQKENI. Sequenced by immunoSEQ multiplex PCR; TCRdb stores in-frame clones only, minus some. The repertoire holds 70,000 to 85,000 clones, with roughly 80% as singletons. In regard to this clone: Its antigen is unknown.

The TCR comes from an adult with an advanced solid tumor such as melanoma, head and neck, liver or kidney cancer. The specimen comprised CD4+ or CD8+ T cells sorted from blood, sampled in a trial of the OX40 agonist ivuxolimab. This sequence joins TRBV18 and TRBJ2-4; D might be TRBD1 (5 bases). The CDR3 loop is CASSAGHLSKNIQYF. The DNA of the CDR3 is TGTGCCAGCTCAGCTGGACACCTTTCCAAAAACATTCAGTACTTC.